What follows are 24 T cell receptor beta chains derived from one specimen sequenced in a study of blood T cell repertoires in COVID-19. Assay used: immunoSEQ multiplex PCR; TCRdb lists only in-frame clones, some missing. Here the sample spans 10,000 to 13,000 clones, around four fifths being singletons. Sequenced material: peripheral blood. Source of these receptors: a human donor in a cohort sampled during active COVID-19.

The chain uses TRBV21-1 and TRBJ2-5; the table names TRBD2, a call not compared with the DNA. TRBV21-1 is recorded as a pseudogene. The CDR3 extends over 17 amino acids. In DNA form, the CDR3 reads TGTGCCAGCAGCAAAGTAACGTTGCGCCGGAGACAAGAGACCCAGTACTTC. Translated: CASSKVTLRRRQETQYF.

The rearrangement joins TRBV12-3 or TRBV12-4 to TRBJ2-7, with D perhaps TRBD1 (6 bases). Trimming removed 5 bases at V and 1 base at J, with 9 bases between. The CDR3 contains 13 residues. This CDR3 is CASSPQGSYEQYF. The CDR3 coding sequence is TGTGCCAGCAGTCCACAGGGATCCTACGAGCAGTACTTC.

V usage is TRBV5-1 and J usage is TRBJ2-3, with D possibly TRBD2 on 5 matching bases. Germline assignment: CDR1 SGHRS and CDR2 YFSETQ. The CDR3 length is 15 residues. V was shortened by 2 bases and J by 0 bases, with 10 bases between the two germline ends. As DNA, the CDR3 is TGCGCCAGCAGCTTTCACGGGGATAGCACAGATACGCAGTATTTT. This gives the protein CASSFHGDSTDTQYF.

The chain joins TRBV7-2 to TRBJ2-7, with unresolved D. Trimming removed 9 bases at V and 4 bases at J, with 13 bases between. CDR3 length: 12 residues. Looked up from germline, CDR1 is SGHTA and CDR2 is FQGNSA. CDR3 nucleotides: TGTGCCAGTAGGCCGGCCGGGTACGAGCAGTACTTC. This translates into CASRPAGYEQYF. The full variable domain, its missing parts supplied by reference TRBV7-2 and TRBJ2-7, is GAGVSQSPSNKVTEKGKDVELRCDPISGHTALYWYRQSLGQGLEFLIYFQGNSAPDKSGLPSDRFSAERTGGSVSTLTIQRTQQEDSAVYLCASRPAGYEQYFGPGTRLTVT.

The chain is built from TRBV2 and TRBJ2-5; TRBD1 agrees at 8 bases. The CDR3 runs to 16 residues. Germline V gene lookup returns CDR1 SNHLY and CDR2 FYNNEI. With V trimmed by 5 bases and J by 4 bases, 12 bases remained unmatched. For the CDR3, the DNA is TGTGCCAGCAGTCCAATTCAGGGGGCCTTACCAGAGACCCAGTACTTC. Translating gives CASSPIQGALPETQYF.

This chain uses TRBV25-1 with TRBJ1-5; 9 nucleotides match TRBD1. J was trimmed by 6 bases and V by 4 bases; bases with no gene match: 7. This CDR3 is 15 amino acids long. In germline, CDR1 is MGHDK, CDR2 SYGVNS. The CDR3 is CASSALGTGSQPQHF. Written as DNA, the CDR3 is TGTGCCAGCAGTGCCCTTGGGACAGGGTCTCAGCCCCAGCATTTT. Using reference TRBV25-1 and TRBJ1-5 for the parts outside the CDR3, the full variable domain is EADIYQTPRYLVIGTGKKITLECSQTMGHDKMYWYQQDPGMELHLIHYSYGVNSTEKGDLSSESTVSRIRTEHFPLTLESARPSHTSQYLCASSALGTGSQPQHFGDGTRLSIL.

This chain links TRBV19 with TRBJ2-7, with 9 bases that match TRBD2. The CDR3 sequence is 14 residues long. With 5 bases clipped from V and 7 bases from J, the junction kept 9 bases outside the gene matches. Germline V CDR1 and CDR2: LNHDA, SQIVND (reference sequence). CDR3 sequence (DNA): TGTGCCAGTAGTCGCCTAGCGGGATCGAGTGAGCAGTACTTC. Residues: CASSRLAGSSEQYF.

CDR3 DNA: TGCGCCAGCAGCACAAAGCCTACGGACAGGGGCCCATACAACTACAATGAGCAGTTCTTC. It codes for CASSTKPTDRGPYNYNEQFF. The chain carries TRBV5-1 and TRBJ2-1; 9 bases fit TRBD1. V dropped 4 bases and J dropped 3; count of bases not matched to a gene: 20. Germline values: CDR1 SGHRS, CDR2 YFSETQ. This CDR3 is built from 20 residues.

The J gene is TRBJ2-7, the V gene TRBV2; D is undetermined. The CDR3 spans 16 residues. V was clipped by 3 bases and J by 0 bases, with 15 bases between them. The germline V gene encodes CDR1 SNHLY and CDR2 FYNNEI. CDR3 in DNA: TGTGCCAGCAGTGATAAGGAGATCGGCCGCTCCTACGAGCAGTACTTC. Protein sequence: CASSDKEIGRSYEQYF.

The count of this clone is one. This chain uses TRBV6-5 with TRBJ1-4; D might be TRBD1 (6 bases). The V and J ends lost 6 bases and 3 bases respectively, with 14 bases between them. This CDR3 region has 15 residues. Germline loops: CDR1 MNHEY, CDR2 SVGAGI. CDR3 DNA: TGTGCCAGCAGGAAGGGGGTATTGGCTAATGAAAAACTGTTTTTT. Its protein is CASRKGVLANEKLFF.

Of note for this clone: Other DNA variants within this sample encode the same CDR3. The V gene is TRBV5-4, the J gene TRBJ2-1, with D possibly matching TRBD1 (6 bases). The CDR3 has 13 residues. From germline, CDR1 is SGHNT and CDR2 YYREEE (reference sequence). V lost 3 bases to trimming and J lost 4 bases, with 8 bases between them. CDR3 sequence (DNA): TGTGCCAGCAGCTCCGGACAGTACAATGAGCAGTTCTTC. It specifies CASSSGQYNEQFF.

The CDR3 protein is CASSQDTGAGAAADTQYF. Written as DNA, the CDR3 is TGTGCCAGCAGCCAAGATACAGGAGCGGGAGCAGCGGCAGATACGCAGTATTTT. V usage is TRBV4-2 and J usage is TRBJ2-3, with 8 bases fitting TRBD2. The CDR3 sequence is 18 residues long. CDR1 LGHNA and CDR2 YNFKEQ come from the germline V gene. With V trimmed by 0 bases and J by 4 bases, 12 bases remained unmatched.

V gene TRBV5-1 combines with J gene TRBJ2-7, with TRBD2 matching 10 bases. V trimming: 1 base; J trimming: 2 bases; junction bases outside the gene matches: 3. Germline CDR1 reads SGHRS; CDR2 reads YFSETQ. The CDR3 has 15 residues. The CDR3 bases are TGCGCCAGCAGCTTGACTAGCGGGACCACCTACGAGCAGTACTTC. It codes for CASSLTSGTTYEQYF.

The V call is TRBV29-1, the J call TRBJ1-1; weak D call: TRBD1 (6 bases). The CDR3 consists of 13 residues. V was cut by 7 bases and J by 7 bases, with 19 bases left in between. Germline V lookup: CDR1 SQVTM, CDR2 ANQGSEA. The CDR3 DNA follows: TGCAGCGCCCGATCCGGGACAAATAGTGAAGCTTTCTTT. It translates to CSARSGTNSEAFF.

This chain connects TRBV2 to TRBJ2-4, with D maybe TRBD2 (6 bases). CDR1 is SNHLY and CDR2 is FYNNEI in the germline V gene. Trimming stripped 7 bases from V and 9 bases from J, with 13 bases between. The CDR3 is 12 amino acids. The CDR3 protein is CASNPGGGIQYF. The CDR3 region has the DNA TGTGCCAGCAACCCCGGGGGAGGCATTCAGTACTTC.

In its sample, this clone was seen a few times. The chain recombines TRBV28 with TRBJ1-2; D is unresolved. Trimming took 1 base from V and 3 from J, leaving 9 bases between them. This CDR3 contains 14 residues. CDR1 MDHEN and CDR2 SYDVKM come from the germline V gene. CDR3 coding DNA: TGTGCCAGCAGTTTATCTGGCGGATACTATGGCTACACCTTC. This codes for CASSLSGGYYGYTF.

The chain joins TRBV19 to TRBJ2-1, with 8 nucleotides matching TRBD1. Trimming at V came to 8 bases and at J to 6 bases, leaving 6 bases not matched to a gene. Per germline, CDR1 LNHDA and CDR2 SQIVND (reference sequence). This CDR3 is 13 amino acids long. As DNA, the CDR3 is TGTGCCAGTGAGGGACAGGTCTCCAATGAGCAGTTCTTC. Translation: CASEGQVSNEQFF.

The rearrangement uses TRBV4-1 and TRBJ1-5; no definite D call. Germline V gene data show CDR1 as MGHRA and CDR2 as YSYEKL. Trimming removed 6 bases from V and 2 bases from J, with 23 bases in between. CDR3 length: 18 residues. The CDR3 is CASRPSNGGVSGNQPQHF. The DNA of the CDR3 is TGCGCCAGCAGACCTTCAAATGGCGGGGTAAGCGGCAATCAGCCCCAGCATTTT.

This clone appeared a single time. V gene TRBV27 combines with J gene TRBJ1-1; TRBD1 matches at 10 bases. Looked up from germline, CDR1 is MNHEY and CDR2 is SMNVEV (reference sequence). CDR3 length: 17 amino acids. V gave up 6 bases and J gave up 0 bases; unmatched junction bases: 10. Written as DNA, the CDR3 is TGTGCCAGCAGCCGAAGACAGGGGGCGCGGATGAACACTGAAGCTTTCTTT. Translated, it gives CASSRRQGARMNTEAFF.

A few counts support this clone. The chain uses TRBV4-1 and TRBJ2-7; D ambiguous. CDR3 length: 13 residues. The germline V gene encodes CDR1 MGHRA and CDR2 YSYEKL. The ends were cut back, 0 bases at V and 2 bases at J, with 5 bases in the middle. In DNA form, the CDR3 reads TGCGCCAGCAGCCAAGATTTAGCCTACGAGCAGTACTTC. Translation: CASSQDLAYEQYF.

This clone was counted once. V and J are TRBV4-1 and TRBJ2-1, with 11 bases matching TRBD2. This CDR3 is 17 amino acids long. V shed 2 bases, J shed 4 bases, and the junction held 7 bases outside the gene matches. CDR1 and CDR2 (germline): MGHRA, YSYEKL. In DNA form, the CDR3 reads TGCGCCAGCAGCCAAAAACTAGCGGGAGAAGGATACAATGAGCAGTTCTTC. Translation gives CASSQKLAGEGYNEQFF.

In its sample, this clone was seen a few times. The chain couples TRBV28 to TRBJ2-7, with TRBD1 identical over 8 bases. This CDR3 has 15 amino acids. Germline assignment: CDR1 MDHEN and CDR2 SYDVKM. Unmatched junction bases numbered 7, after V lost 5 bases and J lost 1 base. CDR3 nucleotide sequence: TGTGCCAGCAGTCCACAGGGGGGCGAATCCTACGAGCAGTACTTC. It yields the protein CASSPQGGESYEQYF. The whole variable domain, remainder taken from reference TRBV28 and TRBJ2-7, is DVKVTQSSRYLVKRTGEKVFLECVQDMDHENMFWYRQDPGLGLRLIYFSYDVKMKEKGDIPEGYSVSREKKERFSLILESASTNQTSMYLCASSPQGGESYEQYFGPGTRLTVT.

This clone came up a few times. This sequence joins TRBV7-2 and TRBJ2-1, with D perhaps matching TRBD2 (7 bases). V was cut by 7 bases and J by 0 bases, with 10 bases left in between. This CDR3 comprises 14 residues. From germline, CDR1 is SGHTA and CDR2 FQGNSA. CDR3 amino acids: CASKRGGSYNEQFF. CDR3 DNA sequence: TGTGCCAGCAAAAGGGGGGGCTCCTACAATGAGCAGTTCTTC. Drawing the rest from reference TRBV7-2 and TRBJ2-1, the complete variable domain is GAGVSQSPSNKVTEKGKDVELRCDPISGHTALYWYRQSLGQGLEFLIYFQGNSAPDKSGLPSDRFSAERTGGSVSTLTIQRTQQEDSAVYLCASKRGGSYNEQFFGPGTRLTVL.

This chain joins TRBV25-1 and TRBJ1-1; D may be TRBD1 (6 bases). CDR3 length: 14 residues. Germline CDR1 MGHDK, CDR2 SYGVNS. V dropped 3 bases and J dropped 4 bases, with 12 bases sitting between them. As DNA, the CDR3 is TGTGCCAGCAGTGATCGGGCAGGGGCCACTGAAGCTTTCTTT. It specifies CASSDRAGATEAFF.